The 16 T cell receptor beta chains reported below all come from one sample, sequenced in a study of graft-versus-host responses after intestinal transplantation. TCRdb's table, derived via immunoSEQ multiplex PCR, lists solely in-frame clones and lacks some. The sample has roughly 77,000 clones, around 92% seen once. No antigen has been identified for these receptors. Sequenced here: unstimulated CD8+ T cells sorted from spleen or lymph node cells, sampled before intestinal transplant. The receptors shown here come from a human donor who received an intestinal transplant.

V and J are TRBV4-1 and TRBJ2-7; 14 positions agree with TRBD2. Germline assignment: CDR1 MGHRA and CDR2 YSYEKL. This CDR3 has 15 residues. J lost 6 bases, V lost 4 bases, and 5 bases had no gene match. Here the CDR3 reads CASSPAGTSGSEQYF. In nucleotides, the CDR3 is TGCGCCAGCAGCCCGGCTGGGACTAGCGGGAGCGAGCAGTACTTC.

V usage is TRBV14 and J usage is TRBJ2-7; tentatively, D is TRBD2 (7 bases). Germline lookup yields CDR1 SGHDN and CDR2 FVKESK. This CDR3 is built from 15 residues. Deletions cut 4 bases from V and 2 bases from J, with 15 bases between. The chain's CDR3 is CASSPVGGPAYEQYF. CDR3 nucleotide sequence: TGTGCCAGCAGCCCCGTCGGGGGGCCTGCCTACGAGCAGTACTTC.

The V and J genes are TRBV28 and TRBJ2-7, with a possible D match to TRBD1 (5 bases). From germline, CDR1 is MDHEN and CDR2 SYDVKM. This CDR3 contains 15 residues. Trimming took 8 bases from V and 5 from J, leaving 22 bases between them. CDR3 sequence: CASPPPGQGVDEQYF. CDR3 nucleotides: TGTGCCAGCCCACCGCCCGGGCAGGGTGTCGACGAGCAGTACTTC.

The chain employs TRBV27 and TRBJ1-3; possibly TRBD1 for D (6 bases). Germline CDR1 reads MNHEY; CDR2 reads SMNVEV (reference sequence). V was shortened by 5 bases and J by 4 bases, with 12 bases between the two germline ends. The CDR3 spans 14 residues. The CDR3 here is CASSPRGFGNTIYF. In DNA form, the CDR3 reads TGTGCCAGCAGTCCCAGGGGATTCGGAAACACCATATATTTT.

The chain combines TRBV27 with TRBJ1-5, with D maybe TRBD1 (5 bases). V lost 5 bases and J 0 bases, leaving 5 bases between the germline ends. CDR3 length: 13 amino acids. In germline, CDR1 is MNHEY, CDR2 SMNVEV (reference sequence). CDR3 DNA sequence: TGTGCCAGCAGTGACAGTAGCAATCAGCCCCAGCATTTT. Its translation is CASSDSSNQPQHF.

The chain is built from TRBV6-4 and TRBJ2-3, with TRBD1 as a possible D gene (5 bases). Germline assignment: CDR1 MRHNA and CDR2 SNTAGT. Trimming pared 3 bases from V and 3 bases from J, leaving 13 bases between. The CDR3 contains 15 residues. The DNA of the CDR3 is TGTGCCAGCAGTGAGACGTTATCAGGGACAGATACGCAGTATTTT. Its protein is CASSETLSGTDTQYF.

The chain recombines TRBV5-1 with TRBJ2-3; tentative D call: TRBD2 (6 bases). The ends were cut back, 6 bases at V and 2 bases at J, with 13 bases in the middle. The CDR3 is made up of 14 amino acids. Germline loops: CDR1 SGHRS, CDR2 YFSETQ. This CDR3 is CASTGSGFTDTQYF. The CDR3 DNA reads TGCGCCAGCACTGGTAGCGGATTCACAGATACGCAGTATTTT. Supplemented by reference TRBV5-1 and TRBJ2-3, the full variable domain reads KAGVTQTPRYLIKTRGQQVTLSCSPISGHRSVSWYQQTPGQGLQFLFEYFSETQRNKGNFPGRFSGRQFSNSRSEMNVSTLELGDSALYLCASTGSGFTDTQYFGPGTRLTVL.

The V call is TRBV28, the J call TRBJ1-1; D gene uncertain. Germline values: CDR1 MDHEN, CDR2 SYDVKM. This CDR3 is built from 12 residues. V lost 10 bases and J 4 bases, leaving 13 bases between the germline ends. This chain's CDR3 is CATGISGTEAFF. The CDR3 DNA reads TGTGCCACCGGGATCTCAGGCACTGAAGCTTTCTTT.

This sequence joins TRBV7-9 and TRBJ2-1; 11 bases match TRBD2. The V gene end was trimmed by 4 bases and the J gene end by 5 bases; junction bases not matched to a gene: 7. This CDR3 has 16 amino acids. CDR1 and CDR2 (germline): SEHNR, FQNEAQ (reference sequence). The CDR3 DNA reads TGTGCCAGCAGCTATCCGACTAGCGGGAATGACAATGAGCAGTTCTTC. Amino acids: CASSYPTSGNDNEQFF. The variable domain in full, with the rest retrieved from reference TRBV7-9 and TRBJ2-1, is DTGVSQNPRHKITKRGQNVTFRCDPISEHNRLYWYRQTLGQGPEFLTYFQNEAQLEKSRLLSDRFSAERPKGSFSTLEIQRTEQGDSAMYLCASSYPTSGNDNEQFFGPGTRLTVL.

This clone was seen once. The chain couples TRBV7-2 to TRBJ2-7, with 7 bases lining up with TRBD1. Unmatched junction bases numbered 7, after V lost 1 base and J lost 1 base. CDR3 length equals 16 residues. CDR1 and CDR2 (germline): SGHTA, FQGNSA. DNA for the CDR3: TGTGCCAGCAGCTTAGGGTCGGGGACAGTATCCTACGAGCAGTACTTC. It codes for CASSLGSGTVSYEQYF.

The rearrangement links TRBV15 to TRBJ2-5, with TRBD1 matching over 7 bases. The length of the CDR3 is 15 residues. The V gene's germline CDR1 is LNHNV and CDR2 YYDKDF (reference sequence). The V segment lost 5 bases and the J segment 5 bases; nucleotides outside the gene matches: 11. CDR3: CATSGTGAFRETQYF. In nucleotides, the CDR3 is TGTGCCACCAGCGGAACAGGGGCATTTCGGGAGACCCAGTACTTC.

This rearrangement joins TRBV4-2 to TRBJ1-5, with 7 bases that match TRBD1. The CDR3 consists of 16 residues. Germline V gene data show CDR1 as LGHNA and CDR2 as YNFKEQ. The V and J ends lost 1 base and 2 bases, in that order; junction bases with no gene match: 5. CDR3 sequence: CASSQAQGTGNQPQHF. The DNA for the CDR3 is TGTGCCAGCAGCCAAGCCCAGGGGACAGGCAATCAGCCCCAGCATTTT.

The chain recombines TRBV5-1 with TRBJ2-7, with 9 positions matching TRBD2. Germline V gives CDR1 SGHRS, CDR2 YFSETQ. J was trimmed by 5 bases and V by 5 bases; bases with no gene match: 8. The CDR3 consists of 14 residues. The CDR3 loop is CASRRLAGWNEQYF. The CDR3 DNA reads as TGCGCCAGCAGACGTCTAGCGGGGTGGAACGAGCAGTACTTC.

The gene calls are TRBV7-9 and TRBJ2-3; D perhaps matches TRBD2 (5 bases). Germline CDR1 is SEHNR and CDR2 is FQNEAQ (reference sequence). This CDR3 is 15 amino acids long. V lost 1 base to trimming and J lost 2 bases, with 10 bases between them. The CDR3 region has the DNA TGTGCCAGCAGCTTAGACGCGGGCCACACAGATACGCAGTATTTT. Its protein is CASSLDAGHTDTQYF.

V gene TRBV11-2 combines with J gene TRBJ2-7; 8 bases agree with TRBD2. This CDR3 region has 19 residues. The junction had 15 bases not matched to a gene; V was cut back by 1 base and J by 1 base. Germline V gene lookup returns CDR1 SGHAT and CDR2 FQNNGV. The CDR3 is CASSLVGGRSTFFSYEQYF. Here the CDR3 DNA reads TGTGCCAGCAGCTTAGTGGGCGGGAGGTCTACCTTCTTTTCCTACGAGCAGTACTTC.

V is TRBV2 and J is TRBJ2-7, with 10 bases aligning to TRBD1. This CDR3 region has 15 residues. The trim removed 6 bases at V and 3 bases at J, leaving 8 bases unmatched. Germline V lookup: CDR1 SNHLY, CDR2 FYNNEI. This CDR3 reads CASRMPGQGFYEQYF. The DNA of the CDR3 is TGTGCCAGCAGAATGCCGGGACAGGGGTTCTACGAGCAGTACTTC. The entire variable domain, with the rest obtained from reference TRBV2 and TRBJ2-7, is as follows: EPEVTQTPSHQVTQMGQEVILRCVPISNHLYFYWYRQILGQKVEFLVSFYNNEISEKSEIFDDQFSVERPDGSNFTLKIRSTKLEDSAMYFCASRMPGQGFYEQYFGPGTRLTVT.